This TCR beta chain was captured in a study of OX40 agonist ivuxolimab in advanced cancers. Sequenced by immunoSEQ multiplex PCR; TCRdb stores in-frame clones only, minus some. The repertoire includes about 61,000 clones, about nine tenths of them detected once, and about 2% sits in the top ten. This clonotype was sampled from an adult with an advanced solid tumor such as melanoma, head and neck, liver or kidney cancer. Specimen: CD4+ or CD8+ T cells sorted from blood, collected in a trial of the OX40 agonist ivuxolimab.

The CDR3 spells CASRGTGDKGYGYTF. As DNA, the CDR3 is TGTGCCAGCAGGGGAACAGGGGATAAGGGATATGGCTACACCTTC. The gene calls are TRBV28 and TRBJ1-2; 7 bases agree with TRBD1. This CDR3 contains 15 residues. Germline CDR1 is MDHEN and CDR2 is SYDVKM. V lost 6 bases to trimming and J lost 5 bases; unmatched junction nucleotides: 12.